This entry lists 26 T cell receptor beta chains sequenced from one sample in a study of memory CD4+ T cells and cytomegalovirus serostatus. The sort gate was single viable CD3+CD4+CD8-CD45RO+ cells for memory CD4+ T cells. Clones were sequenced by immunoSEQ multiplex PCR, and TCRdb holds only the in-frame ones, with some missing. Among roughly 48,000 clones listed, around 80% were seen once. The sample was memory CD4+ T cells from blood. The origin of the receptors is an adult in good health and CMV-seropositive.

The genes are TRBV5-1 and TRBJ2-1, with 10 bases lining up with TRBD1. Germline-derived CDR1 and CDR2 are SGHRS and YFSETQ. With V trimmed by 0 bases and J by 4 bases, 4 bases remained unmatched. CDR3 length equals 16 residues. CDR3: CASSLGRTGGYNEQFF. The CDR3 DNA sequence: TGCGCCAGCAGCTTGGGAAGGACAGGGGGTTACAATGAGCAGTTCTTC.

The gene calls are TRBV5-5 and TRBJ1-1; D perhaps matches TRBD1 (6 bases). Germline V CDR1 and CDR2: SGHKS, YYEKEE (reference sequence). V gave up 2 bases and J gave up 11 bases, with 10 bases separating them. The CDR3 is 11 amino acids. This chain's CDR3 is CASSFGGPAFF. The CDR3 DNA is TGTGCCAGCAGCTTCGGGGGGCCCGCTTTCTTT.

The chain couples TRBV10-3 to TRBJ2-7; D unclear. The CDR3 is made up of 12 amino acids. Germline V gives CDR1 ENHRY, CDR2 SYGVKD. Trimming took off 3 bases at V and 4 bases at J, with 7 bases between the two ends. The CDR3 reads CAISEGKYEQYF. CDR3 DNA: TGTGCCATCAGTGAAGGGAAATACGAGCAGTACTTC.

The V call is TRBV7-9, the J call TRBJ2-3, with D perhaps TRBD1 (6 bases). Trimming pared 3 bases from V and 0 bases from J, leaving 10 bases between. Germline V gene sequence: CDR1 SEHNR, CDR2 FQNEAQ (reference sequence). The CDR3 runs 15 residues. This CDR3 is CASSFTGTSTDTQYF. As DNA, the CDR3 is TGTGCCAGCAGCTTTACAGGGACCAGCACAGATACGCAGTATTTT.

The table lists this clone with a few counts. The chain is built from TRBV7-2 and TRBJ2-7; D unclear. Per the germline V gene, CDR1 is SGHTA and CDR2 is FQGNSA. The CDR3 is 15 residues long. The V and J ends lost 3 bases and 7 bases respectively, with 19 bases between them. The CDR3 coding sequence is TGTGCCAGCAGCTTTGTGGCAGGACCAACTACGGAGCAGTACTTC. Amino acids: CASSFVAGPTTEQYF.

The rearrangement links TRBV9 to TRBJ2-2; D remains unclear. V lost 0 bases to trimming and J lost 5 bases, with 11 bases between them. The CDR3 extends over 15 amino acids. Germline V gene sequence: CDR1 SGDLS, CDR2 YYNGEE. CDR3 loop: CASSVGALGTGELFF. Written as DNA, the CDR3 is TGTGCCAGCAGCGTAGGGGCCCTAGGTACCGGGGAGCTGTTTTTT.

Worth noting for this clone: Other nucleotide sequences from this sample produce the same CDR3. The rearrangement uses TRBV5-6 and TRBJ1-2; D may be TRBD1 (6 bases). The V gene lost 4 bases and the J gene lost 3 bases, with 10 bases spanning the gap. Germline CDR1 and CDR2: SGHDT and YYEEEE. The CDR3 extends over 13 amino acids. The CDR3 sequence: CASSPGQYYGYTF. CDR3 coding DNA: TGTGCCAGCAGCCCCGGACAGTACTATGGCTACACCTTC.

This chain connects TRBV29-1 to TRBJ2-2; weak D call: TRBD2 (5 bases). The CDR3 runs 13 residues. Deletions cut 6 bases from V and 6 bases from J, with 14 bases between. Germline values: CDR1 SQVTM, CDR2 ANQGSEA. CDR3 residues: CSVRTGRAGELFF. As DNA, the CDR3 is TGCAGCGTGCGGACCGGGCGGGCCGGGGAGCTGTTTTTT.

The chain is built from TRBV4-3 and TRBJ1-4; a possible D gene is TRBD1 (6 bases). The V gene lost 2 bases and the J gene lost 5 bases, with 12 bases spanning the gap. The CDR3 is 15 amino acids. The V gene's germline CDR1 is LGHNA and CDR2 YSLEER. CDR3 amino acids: CASSQRYTGNEKLFF. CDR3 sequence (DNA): TGCGCCAGCAGCCAACGATATACAGGGAATGAAAAACTGTTTTTT.

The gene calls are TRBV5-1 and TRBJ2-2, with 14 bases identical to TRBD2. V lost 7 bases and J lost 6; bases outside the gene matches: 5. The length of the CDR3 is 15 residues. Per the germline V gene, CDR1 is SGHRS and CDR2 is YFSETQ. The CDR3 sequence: CASRGTSGSPGELFF. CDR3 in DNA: TGCGCCAGCCGAGGGACTAGCGGGAGTCCCGGGGAGCTGTTTTTT.

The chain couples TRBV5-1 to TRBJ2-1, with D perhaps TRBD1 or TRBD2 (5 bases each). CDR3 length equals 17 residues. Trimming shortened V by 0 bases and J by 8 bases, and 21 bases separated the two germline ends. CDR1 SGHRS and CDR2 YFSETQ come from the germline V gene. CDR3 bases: TGCGCCAGCAGCTTGGATAGAGGTAGGGGACGACGGCATGAGCAGTTCTTC. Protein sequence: CASSLDRGRGRRHEQFF. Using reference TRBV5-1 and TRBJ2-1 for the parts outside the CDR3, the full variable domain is KAGVTQTPRYLIKTRGQQVTLSCSPISGHRSVSWYQQTPGQGLQFLFEYFSETQRNKGNFPGRFSGRQFSNSRSEMNVSTLELGDSALYLCASSLDRGRGRRHEQFFGPGTRLTVL.

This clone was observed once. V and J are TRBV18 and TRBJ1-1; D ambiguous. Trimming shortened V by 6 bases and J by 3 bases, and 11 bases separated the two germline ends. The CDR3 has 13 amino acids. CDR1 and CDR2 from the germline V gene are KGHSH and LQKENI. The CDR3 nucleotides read TGTGCCAGCTCGACTTCCCGGGACACTGAAGCTTTCTTT. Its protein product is CASSTSRDTEAFF.

The CDR3 region has the DNA TGTGCCAGCAGTAAGCAGGGGGCTGGGCAGCCCCAGCATTTT. Translating gives CASSKQGAGQPQHF. The genes are TRBV7-2 and TRBJ1-5, with TRBD1 matching over 8 bases. V gave up 6 bases and J gave up 7 bases; unmatched junction bases: 8. Germline CDR1 SGHTA, CDR2 FQGNSA. The CDR3 totals 14 residues.

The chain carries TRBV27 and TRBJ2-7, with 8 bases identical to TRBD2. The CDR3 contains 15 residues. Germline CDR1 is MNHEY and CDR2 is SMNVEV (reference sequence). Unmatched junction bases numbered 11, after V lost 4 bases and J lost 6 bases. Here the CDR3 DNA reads TGTGCCAGCAGTTCCCAACATGGAGCGGGAGTCGAGCAGTACTTC. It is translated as CASSSQHGAGVEQYF.

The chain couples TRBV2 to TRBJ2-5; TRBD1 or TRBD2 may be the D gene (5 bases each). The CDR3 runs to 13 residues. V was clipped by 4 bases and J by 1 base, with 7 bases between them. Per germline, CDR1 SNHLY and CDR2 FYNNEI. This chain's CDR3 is CASSGDVQETQYF. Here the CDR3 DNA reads TGTGCCAGCAGTGGGGACGTCCAAGAGACCCAGTACTTC.

The CDR3 DNA follows: TGTGCCAGTAGATCGGGACAATTAGAGACCCAGTACTTC. This encodes CASRSGQLETQYF. The chain joins TRBV19 to TRBJ2-5; TRBD1 might be the D (6 bases). Trimming shortened V by 6 bases and J by 4 bases, and 12 bases separated the two germline ends. The CDR3 loop spans 13 amino acids. Germline V gives CDR1 LNHDA, CDR2 SQIVND (reference sequence).

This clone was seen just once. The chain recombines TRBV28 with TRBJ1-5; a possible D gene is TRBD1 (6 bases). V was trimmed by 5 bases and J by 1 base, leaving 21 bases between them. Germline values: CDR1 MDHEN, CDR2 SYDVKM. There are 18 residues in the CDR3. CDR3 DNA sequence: TGTGCCAGCAGTCGAGCGACAGGCGGCCATTTCAGCAATCAGCCCCAGCATTTT. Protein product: CASSRATGGHFSNQPQHF.

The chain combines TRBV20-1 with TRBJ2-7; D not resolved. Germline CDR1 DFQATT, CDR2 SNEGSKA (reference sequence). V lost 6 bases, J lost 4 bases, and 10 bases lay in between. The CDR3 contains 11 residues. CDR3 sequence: CSARKSYEQYF. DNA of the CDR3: TGCAGTGCGCGGAAGTCGTACGAGCAGTACTTC.

The CDR3 is CASSPLDGVYEQYF. CDR3 DNA sequence: TGTGCCAGCTCACCACTTGATGGGGTCTACGAGCAGTACTTC. The rearrangement links TRBV18 to TRBJ2-7; D call uncertain. Germline CDR1 KGHSH, CDR2 LQKENI. There are 14 residues in the CDR3. V dropped 1 base and J dropped 3 bases, with 10 bases sitting between them.

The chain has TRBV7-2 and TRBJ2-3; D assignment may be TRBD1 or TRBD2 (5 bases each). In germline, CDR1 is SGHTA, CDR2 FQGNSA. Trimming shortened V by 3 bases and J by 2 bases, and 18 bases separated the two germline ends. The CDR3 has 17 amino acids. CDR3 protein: CASSLTAVGVYTDTQYF. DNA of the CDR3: TGTGCCAGCAGCTTGACCGCCGTGGGGGTGTACACAGATACGCAGTATTTT.

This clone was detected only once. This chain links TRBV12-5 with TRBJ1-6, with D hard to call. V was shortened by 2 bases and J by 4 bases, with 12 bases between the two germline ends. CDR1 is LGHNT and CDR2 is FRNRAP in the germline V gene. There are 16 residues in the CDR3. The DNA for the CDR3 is TGTGCTAGTGGTTTGTCAGCGGGCCCTTATAATTCACCCCTCCACTTT. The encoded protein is CASGLSAGPYNSPLHF.

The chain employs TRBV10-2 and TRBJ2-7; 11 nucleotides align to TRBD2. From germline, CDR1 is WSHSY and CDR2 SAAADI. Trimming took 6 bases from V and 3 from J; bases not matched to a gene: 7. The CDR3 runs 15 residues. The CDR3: CASRTRTSGHYEQYF. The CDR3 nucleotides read TGCGCCAGCAGGACTCGGACTAGCGGGCACTACGAGCAGTACTTC.

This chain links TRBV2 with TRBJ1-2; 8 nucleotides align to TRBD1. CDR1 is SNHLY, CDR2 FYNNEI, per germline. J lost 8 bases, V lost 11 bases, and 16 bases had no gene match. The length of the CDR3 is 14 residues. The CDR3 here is CAGWRGQGVWGYTF. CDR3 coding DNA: TGTGCCGGATGGCGAGGACAGGGTGTTTGGGGCTACACCTTC.

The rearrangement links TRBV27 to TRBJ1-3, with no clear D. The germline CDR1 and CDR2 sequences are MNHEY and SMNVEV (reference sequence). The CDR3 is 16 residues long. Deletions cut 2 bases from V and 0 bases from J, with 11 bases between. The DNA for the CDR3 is TGTGCCAGCAGTTTACGGGAGCCTAGCTCTGGAAACACCATATATTTT. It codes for CASSLREPSSGNTIYF.

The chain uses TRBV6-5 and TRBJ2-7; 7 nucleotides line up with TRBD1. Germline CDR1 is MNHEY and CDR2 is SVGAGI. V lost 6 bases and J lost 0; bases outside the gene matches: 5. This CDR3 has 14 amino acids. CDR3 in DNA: TGTGCCAGCAGGCGGACAGGCCGCTCCTACGAGCAGTACTTC. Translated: CASRRTGRSYEQYF.

The CDR3 nucleotides are TGTGCCAGCAGCCCAGGGACTGCCACCTACAATGAGCAGTTCTTC. Translating it yields CASSPGTATYNEQFF. V is TRBV5-6 and J is TRBJ2-1; TRBD2 is a possible D gene (6 bases). The V gene lost 4 bases and the J gene lost 2 bases, with 13 bases spanning the gap. The germline V gene encodes CDR1 SGHDT and CDR2 YYEEEE. The length of the CDR3 is 15 residues.